This T cell receptor (beta chain) emerged from a study of cytomegalovirus exposure and HLA in healthy donors. The overall study: Membership in the Caucasian-associated ancestry cluster was found for around 81% of around 380 genotyped donors.

This clone was recorded only once. CDR1 and CDR2 from the germline V gene are LGHNT and FRNRAP. CDR3 length: 13 residues. Trimming cost V 5 bases and J 3 bases; bases outside gene matches: 3. PCR employed 60 Vbeta and 13 Jbeta primers. Libraries were prepared by immunoSEQ multiplex PCR; TCRdb keeps only in-frame clonotypes and omits some of them. The sample holds roughly 130,000 clones; 80% to 90% are singletons and the top ten take 2% to 3%. This clonotype was sampled from a man in his fifties in good health and CMV-seronegative. The material sequenced was PBMCs. The genes are TRBV12-5 and TRBJ2-5; TRBD2 aligns across 7 bases. Here the CDR3 reads CASGGGTKETQYF. The CDR3 region has the DNA TGTGCTAGTGGTGGGGGGACTAAAGAGACCCAGTACTTC.